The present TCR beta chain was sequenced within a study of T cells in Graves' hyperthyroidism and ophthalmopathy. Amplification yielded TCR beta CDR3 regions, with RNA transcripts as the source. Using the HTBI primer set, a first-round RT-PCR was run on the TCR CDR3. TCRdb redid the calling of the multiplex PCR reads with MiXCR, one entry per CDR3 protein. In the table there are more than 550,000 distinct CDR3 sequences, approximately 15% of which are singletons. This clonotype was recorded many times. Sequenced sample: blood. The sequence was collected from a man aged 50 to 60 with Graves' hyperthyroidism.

CDR3 nucleotide sequence: TGTGCCAGCAGTGATGGACTAGCGTCCGAGCAGTACTTC. It is translated as CASSDGLASEQYF. The J gene is TRBJ2-7, the V gene TRBV2; 9 nucleotides agree with TRBD2. J lost 6 bases, V lost 3 bases, and 3 bases had no gene match. CDR3 length: 13 amino acids. CDR1 SNHLY and CDR2 FYNNEI come from the germline V gene. Drawing the rest from reference TRBV2 and TRBJ2-7, the complete variable domain is EPEVTQTPSHQVTQMGQEVILRCVPISNHLYFYWYRQILGQKVEFLVSFYNNEISEKSEIFDDQFSVERPDGSNFTLKIRSTKLEDSAMYFCASSDGLASEQYFGPGTRLTVT.